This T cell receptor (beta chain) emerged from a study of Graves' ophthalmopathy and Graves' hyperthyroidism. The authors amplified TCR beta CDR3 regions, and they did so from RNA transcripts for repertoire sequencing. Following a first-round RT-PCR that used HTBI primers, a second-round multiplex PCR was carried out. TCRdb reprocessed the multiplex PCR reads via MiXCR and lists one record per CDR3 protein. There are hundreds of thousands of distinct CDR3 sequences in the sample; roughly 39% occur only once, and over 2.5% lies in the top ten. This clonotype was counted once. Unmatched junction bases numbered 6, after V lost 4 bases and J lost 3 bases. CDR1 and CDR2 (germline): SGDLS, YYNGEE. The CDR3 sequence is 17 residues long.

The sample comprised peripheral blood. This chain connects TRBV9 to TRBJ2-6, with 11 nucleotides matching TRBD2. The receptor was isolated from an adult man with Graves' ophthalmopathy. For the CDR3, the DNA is TGTGCCAGCAGCTTAGCGGGGGGGCCTAATGGGGCCAACGTCCTGACTTTC. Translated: CASSLAGGPNGANVLTF.